These T cell receptor beta chains were read from a single sample in a study of blood T cell repertoires in COVID-19. Profiling relied on immunoSEQ multiplex PCR, and the TCRdb table lists in-frame clones only, not all of them. In the table there are some 160,000 clones, 80% to 85% of which are singletons. The source material was PBMCs or T cells enriched from blood (not recorded which). The receptors here all came from a woman aged 50 to 60 who had recovered from COVID-19. Each CDR3 is given with its conserved first and last residue. Fields, in order: J gene, V gene, clone size, D gene, CDR3 protein, CDR3 DNA. The D gene is left open where the match is weak. Clone size is not always given. Where it is, it says once, few, many or a class for expanded clones.

>TRBJ2-2|TRBV4-3|few|.
CASSPGAPNTGELFF
TGCGCCAGCAGCCCAGGGGCCCCAAACACCGGGGAGCTGTTTTTT
>TRBJ2-7|TRBV9|.|TRBD2
CASSVGVGAGETYEQYF
TGTGCCAGCAGCGTAGGGGTGGGAGCGGGGGAGACCTACGAGCAGTACTTC
>TRBJ2-1|TRBV7-2|few|.
CASSFTDEQFF
TGTGCCAGCAGCTTTACGGATGAGCAGTTCTTC
>TRBJ1-1|TRBV6-5|.|TRBD1
CASNPTGENTEAFF
TGTGCCAGCAATCCGACAGGGGAGAACACTGAAGCTTTCTTT
>TRBJ1-2|TRBV29-1|few|TRBD1
CSLSGQGGGYTF
TGCAGCCTAAGCGGGCAGGGGGGTGGCTACACCTTC
>TRBJ1-5|TRBV7-2|once|.
CASSPRTGGTQPQHF
TGTGCCAGCAGCCCCCGGACGGGAGGGACCCAGCCCCAGCATTTT
>TRBJ1-1|TRBV7-3|.|.
CASSFTGYEAFF
TGTGCCAGCAGCTTTACCGGGTATGAAGCTTTCTTT
>TRBJ2-2|TRBV9|once|.
CASTPYAGGRHTGELFF
TGTGCCAGCACCCCGTACGCCGGGGGTCGGCACACCGGGGAGCTGTTTTTT
>TRBJ2-1|TRBV7-8|.|.
CASSFKGGSRRSSYNEQFF
TGTGCCAGCAGCTTCAAAGGCGGATCTAGACGGAGCTCCTACAATGAGCAGTTCTTC
>TRBJ1-6|TRBV2|many|.
CASRTANNSPLHF
TGTGCCAGTAGGACAGCTAATAATTCACCCCTCCACTTT
>TRBJ2-3|TRBV9|.|TRBD2
CASSVVPGLAGGGTQYF
TGTGCCAGCAGCGTAGTTCCGGGACTAGCGGGAGGTGGTACGCAGTATTTT
>TRBJ2-7|TRBV12-5|few|TRBD1
CASGLDRGKNEQYF
TGTGCTAGTGGTTTGGACAGGGGAAAGAACGAGCAGTACTTC
>TRBJ1-5|TRBV9|once|TRBD1
CASSETGGENQPQHF
TGTGCCAGCAGCGAAACAGGGGGCGAGAATCAGCCCCAGCATTTT
>TRBJ1-6|TRBV28|.|TRBD1
CASRGQGVNSPLHF
TGTGCCAGCAGGGGACAGGGGGTAAATTCACCCCTCCACTTT
>TRBJ1-1|TRBV5-1|.|.
CASSEATGNTEAFF
TGCGCCAGCAGCGAGGCGACGGGGAACACTGAAGCTTTCTTT
>TRBJ2-5|TRBV3-1/TRBV3-2|.|.
CASSQDQGSGGTQYF
TGTGCCAGCAGCCAAGATCAGGGCTCGGGTGGAACCCAGTACTTC
>TRBJ1-1|TRBV7-2|.|.
CASSGTKNGEAFF
TGTGCCAGCAGCGGGACTAAAAACGGTGAAGCTTTCTTT
>TRBJ1-5|TRBV28|.|TRBD1
CASSRIIGQGNQPQHF
TGTGCCAGCAGTAGAATAATTGGACAGGGCAATCAGCCCCAGCATTTT
>TRBJ1-3|TRBV4-2|.|.
CASSQASGMGNTIYF
TGTGCCAGCAGCCAAGCATCCGGTATGGGAAACACCATATATTTT
>TRBJ1-2|TRBV19|.|.
CASVVQDNYGYTF
TGTGCCAGCGTGGTACAAGATAACTATGGCTACACCTTC
>TRBJ1-2|TRBV2|.|.
CASLPRDPNYGYTF
TGTGCCAGCCTCCCCAGGGATCCTAACTATGGCTACACCTTC
>TRBJ1-5|TRBV19|once|.
CATRDLGGPQPQHF
TGTGCCACCCGAGACCTGGGGGGGCCCCAGCCCCAGCATTTT
>TRBJ1-1|TRBV5-8|.|.
CASSYQAGFVTEAFF
TGTGCCAGCAGCTACCAAGCAGGGTTTGTCACTGAAGCTTTCTTT
>TRBJ2-5|TRBV3-1/TRBV3-2|.|.
CASSSRTVGETQYF
TGTGCCAGCAGCTCCCGGACAGTGGGGGAGACCCAGTACTTC
>TRBJ2-7|TRBV11-3|.|.
CASSLFHGYEQYF
TGTGCCAGCAGCTTATTCCACGGTTACGAGCAGTACTTC
>TRBJ1-6|TRBV19|.|TRBD1
CASRGGQVDSPLHF
TGTGCCAGTAGAGGTGGACAGGTTGACTCACCCCTCCACTTT
>TRBJ2-1|TRBV3-1/TRBV3-2|.|TRBD1
CASSYRGYEQFF
TGTGCCAGCAGCTACAGGGGCTATGAGCAGTTCTTC
>TRBJ2-5|TRBV5-8|.|TRBD2
CASSLHLAGGPGETQYF
TGTGCCAGCAGCTTGCACCTAGCGGGGGGGCCTGGAGAGACCCAGTACTTC
>TRBJ2-3|TRBV7-3|.|.
CASSLTLGGADTQYF
TGTGCCAGCAGCTTAACGTTGGGGGGAGCAGATACGCAGTATTTT
>TRBJ2-1|TRBV9|.|TRBD2
CASSPQRGAGAQGTYNEQFF
TGTGCCAGCAGCCCGCAAAGGGGAGCGGGAGCCCAGGGAACATACAATGAGCAGTTCTTC
>TRBJ2-7|TRBV12-3/TRBV12-4|.|.
CASSRQSSYEQYF
TGTGCCAGCAGTAGACAGAGCTCCTACGAGCAGTACTTC
>TRBJ1-4|TRBV7-6|once|TRBD1
CASKRDQGAGEKLFF
TGTGCCAGCAAGAGGGACCAGGGGGCAGGTGAAAAACTGTTTTTT
>TRBJ2-1|TRBV30|.|TRBD2
CAWKASGGNNEQFF
TGTGCCTGGAAAGCTAGCGGGGGAAACAATGAGCAGTTCTTC
>TRBJ2-7|TRBV7-8|.|.
CASSPTRILGEQYF
TGTGCCAGCAGCCCTACTAGAATACTCGGCGAGCAGTACTTC
>TRBJ2-7|TRBV28|.|.
CASSLAPDEQYF
TGTGCCAGCAGTTTGGCCCCTGACGAGCAGTACTTC
>TRBJ2-5|TRBV23-1|.|.
CASSQFDGVKTQYF
TGCGCCAGCAGTCAATTTGACGGGGTAAAGACCCAGTACTTC
>TRBJ2-1|TRBV7-6|.|TRBD2
CASTGTRGLAEYNEQFF
TGTGCCAGCACGGGGACTCGGGGACTAGCAGAATACAATGAGCAGTTCTTC
>TRBJ1-2|TRBV28|.|.
CAVTADPNYGYTF
TGTGCCGTCACCGCAGATCCGAACTATGGCTACACCTTC
>TRBJ2-6|TRBV3-1/TRBV3-2|.|TRBD1
CASSPRQGTPGANVLTF
TGTGCCAGCAGCCCGCGACAGGGTACCCCTGGGGCCAACGTCCTGACTTTC
>TRBJ1-5|TRBV27|few|.
CASSPMTTLPAQHF
TGTGCCAGCAGTCCAATGACAACCCTCCCGGCCCAGCATTTT
>TRBJ1-1|TRBV2|.|.
CASGYRSSYTEAFF
TGTGCCAGCGGGTACAGGTCCTCCTACACTGAAGCTTTCTTT
>TRBJ2-2|TRBV28|.|TRBD2
CASSFPSGNTGELFF
TGTGCCAGCAGTTTTCCTAGCGGAAACACCGGGGAGCTGTTTTTT
>TRBJ2-7|TRBV4-2|.|TRBD1
CASSPLSGQYYEQYF
TGTGCCAGCAGCCCTCTCTCGGGACAGTACTACGAGCAGTACTTC
>TRBJ2-5|TRBV27|.|.
CASSLVGGIQETQYF
TGTGCCAGCAGTTTGGTAGGGGGAATCCAAGAGACCCAGTACTTC
>TRBJ2-7|TRBV7-8|.|TRBD1
CASSLGGAGGEQYF
TGTGCCAGCAGCTTAGGGGGTGCAGGGGGAGAGCAGTACTTC
>TRBJ2-7|TRBV7-9|once|.
CASSLDSRIFYEQYF
TGTGCCAGCAGCTTAGACAGCCGAATCTTCTACGAGCAGTACTTC
>TRBJ2-1|TRBV9|.|TRBD2
CASSPDWLAGTNNEQFF
TGTGCCAGCAGCCCAGATTGGTTAGCGGGCACTAATAATGAGCAGTTCTTC
>TRBJ2-5|TRBV7-3|.|.
CASSPRGMTETQYF
TGTGCCAGCAGTCCCCGGGGTATGACGGAGACCCAGTACTTC
>TRBJ2-1|TRBV19|.|.
CASSMGLANEQFF
TGTGCCAGTAGTATGGGACTGGCCAATGAGCAGTTCTTC
>TRBJ2-6|TRBV5-4|.|.
CASSSSSSGANVLTF
TGTGCCAGCAGCTCCTCGAGCTCTGGGGCCAACGTCCTGACTTTC
>TRBJ2-1|TRBV9|.|.
CASSVSWGDGYNEQFF
TGTGCCAGCAGCGTCTCGTGGGGGGACGGCTACAATGAGCAGTTCTTC
>TRBJ2-1|TRBV4-1|.|TRBD2
CASSWRPPSGSSYNEQFF
TGCGCCAGCAGCTGGCGGCCTCCTAGCGGTAGCTCCTACAATGAGCAGTTCTTC
>TRBJ1-2|TRBV18|few|.
CASSQASDNYGYTF
TGTGCCAGCTCACAGGCTAGTGACAACTATGGCTACACCTTC
>TRBJ2-1|TRBV2|.|TRBD2
CASSSLRLAGVDNEQFF
TGTGCCAGCAGCTCCCTCCGACTAGCGGGAGTTGATAATGAGCAGTTCTTC
>TRBJ2-5|TRBV9|.|.
CASSVRAAQETQYF
TGTGCCAGCAGCGTAAGAGCGGCACAAGAGACCCAGTACTTC
>TRBJ1-1|TRBV28|.|.
CASKGQLNTEAFF
TGTGCCAGCAAAGGACAACTGAACACTGAAGCTTTCTTT
>TRBJ1-2|TRBV5-8|.|.
CASSLVRLNYGYTF
TGTGCCAGCAGCTTGGTTCGGTTAAACTATGGCTACACCTTC